Below, one TCR beta chain is given with its context. Its antigen is unknown. No clone much larger than this one lies a single base away; base qualities are absent. This specimen belongs to a study of shared clonotypes between healthy human individuals (dated by TCRdb to the early 2020s). The study in broad terms: A couple of women and a few men aged 18 to 49 years were included in the cohort. Per donor, three plates each were used for CD4 naive and CD4 memory, two for CD8 naive, and one for CD8 memory. To estimate repertoire size and how much clonotype sharing occurs between individuals, the study deeply sequenced the blood TCR repertoires of a handful of healthy adults. To increase sequencing depth and limit assay-specific biases, different laboratories used diverse techniques to prepare libraries and sequence TCR repertoires. Leukapheresis yielded between about 0.85 and 10 billion PBMCs per donor. Paper-wide results and their limitations: Sampling was limited to blood, and TCR repertoires in tissue likely differ from TCR repertoires in blood. Rarefaction of sorted-subset datasets indicated incomplete sequencing despite the large sequencing depth. The small number of donors limited the genetic and exposure-history diversity represented. Based on pairwise subsampling, the degree of clonotype sharing among donors was expected to be affected by sequencing depth. Sharing across several donors was observed for approximately 5% of naive CD4, 3.5% of naive CD8, roughly 2.3% of memory CD4, and less than 0.45% of memory CD8 clonotypes. Naive subsets generally had larger estimated clonotype richness than memory subsets. Clonotypes shared by all four sorted-subset donors showed higher generation probabilities than non-shared clonotypes.

CD8 naive samples were obtained by positive selection for CCR7 among CD45RO-negative cells, yielding a CD45RA+CCR7+ population from which TemRA cells were excluded. Healthy HIV-negative adults with no recently reported acute infections or vaccinations were included as donors. Every donor was a Caucasian adult living in Nashville, Tennessee, USA. Blood was obtained by leukapheresis, after which PBMCs were separated by Ficoll-Histopaque density gradient centrifugation and cryopreserved in liquid nitrogen vapor phase. Analytical flow cytometry was used to check the purity and quantity of each magnetically sorted T cell population. From each sorted fraction, genomic DNA was isolated and quantified by UV absorbance on a Nanodrop 2000c. Using the deep immunoSEQ assay, multiplex PCR amplified TCR CDR3 regions from genomic DNA. Extracted genomic DNA from each cell subset was distributed evenly across all wells of several immunoSEQ 96-well plates, and each plate was treated as a replicate. For sorted subsets, about 200 ng genomic DNA, equal to tens of thousands of T cell genomes, was loaded into each replicate PCR. Purified libraries were quantified with a Qubit 3.0 fluorometer, sized on a Bioanalyzer 2100, and re-quantified with the KAPA Library Quantification kit. Each immunoSEQ 96-well plate was sequenced on its own single-read 150-cycle Illumina NextSeq 550 flow cell. The authors' analysis ran thus. Because only junctional sequences without quality scores were contained in the immunoSEQ output, filtering matching that applied to full-length reads could not be performed. To assign V/J genes and CDR3, sequences were annotated against IMGT germline references using PyIR, a Python wrapper for IgBLAST v1.9. Reads were removed for weak V/J assignments (E-value above 1e-6), missing CDR3, stop codons, out-of-frame junctions, or ambiguous translated residues. A V3J clonotype was defined by an identical inferred V gene, J gene, and CDR3 amino acid sequence. To compute the percentage overlap between repertoires, the number of shared unique clonotypes was divided by the size of the smaller repertoire. Three approaches were used to assess repertoire richness: RTK rarefaction, the Chao1 estimator, and Recon v2.1 estimates of unobserved clonotypes. Generation probabilities were computed with OLGA for all TCRbeta clonotypes obtained by the gDNA method from four donors. TCRdb carries this immuneACCESS record with in-frame sequences only. Its versions omit some clonotypes, under half of them owing to an unresolved V gene in the studies checked, with the rest unexplained. From that table come the V and J calls and clone size; the DNA was used to work out D and trimming. This sample is represented by nearly 2 million clones; approximately 95% of them were singletons. The ten largest account for 1% to 1.5% of the sample.

This receptor was taken from a young man in good health. Sequencing was carried out using naive CD8+ T cells sorted from blood. In the paper's terms, the cell subset or site label means: CD45RA+CCR7+.

The DNA is TGCGCCAGCAGCCAAGAATTAACAGTCGCCTACGAGCAGTACTTC. Translated, it reads CASSQELTVAYEQYF. The chain is encoded by TRBV4-3 joined to TRBJ2-7; confidence is insufficient to name the D gene. The CDR3, from cysteine to phenylalanine, totals 15 residues. The read is trimmed to its CDR3 DNA, 45 bases read in frame from base 1. V is shortened by 0 bases, J by 2 bases, and the region joining them spans 11 bases. Based on the germline V gene, the CDR1 and CDR2 sequences are LGHNA and YSLEER.